These 19 T cell receptor beta chains share one sample of origin, sequenced in a study of blood T cell repertoires in COVID-19. Using immunoSEQ multiplex PCR, the repertoire was profiled, and TCRdb retains in-frame clones only, with some absent. The sample has approximately 50,000 clones, approximately 90% seen once. The sequencing sample was made of peripheral blood. Receptor source: a woman older than 75 with acute or convalescent COVID-19.

This clone was observed a single time. The chain couples TRBV7-9 to TRBJ2-2, with D uncertain. This CDR3 contains 13 residues. Germline V gene lookup returns CDR1 SEHNR and CDR2 FQNEAQ (reference sequence). Trimming shortened V by 5 bases and J by 3 bases, and 7 bases separated the two germline ends. The CDR3 DNA reads TGTGCCAGCAGCGTTCAGGACACCGGGGAGCTGTTTTTT. This codes for CASSVQDTGELFF.

V usage is TRBV7-8 and J usage is TRBJ2-7; 7 nucleotides agree with TRBD2. Trimming took 2 bases from V and 3 from J; bases not matched to a gene: 4. Germline V lookup: CDR1 SGHVS, CDR2 FQNEAQ. CDR3 length: 14 residues. The CDR3 nucleotides read TGTGCCAGCAGCTTATTACGGGGGGACTACGAGCAGTACTTC. This encodes CASSLLRGDYEQYF.

The chain couples TRBV4-1 to TRBJ2-1; TRBD2 matches 7 bases. CDR1 and CDR2 from the germline V gene are MGHRA and YSYEKL. The V segment lost 1 base and the J segment 4 bases; nucleotides outside the gene matches: 10. This CDR3 is built from 17 residues. CDR3: CASSQGGPTGGYNEQFF. CDR3 sequence (DNA): TGCGCCAGCAGCCAAGGGGGCCCAACGGGGGGTTACAATGAGCAGTTCTTC.

This chain links TRBV29-1 with TRBJ2-7, with D maybe TRBD1 (6 bases). The CDR3 contains 14 residues. Trimming pared 6 bases from V and 2 bases from J, leaving 17 bases between. Germline V lookup: CDR1 SQVTM, CDR2 ANQGSEA. The CDR3 bases are TGCAGCGTCTCACGGGACACTAATACCTACGAGCAGTACTTC. This encodes CSVSRDTNTYEQYF.

The rearrangement uses TRBV6-5 and TRBJ2-2; tentatively, D is TRBD2 (7 bases). Germline CDR1 is MNHEY and CDR2 is SVGAGI. Trimming shortened V by 2 bases and J by 9 bases, and 16 bases separated the two germline ends. This CDR3 comprises 15 residues. The CDR3 region has the DNA TGTGCCAGCAGTTACCAGCCGGCGGGGGCCCGGGAGCTGTTTTTT. Encoded protein: CASSYQPAGARELFF.

The chain links TRBV18 to TRBJ2-1; 7 nucleotides match TRBD2. This CDR3 contains 14 residues. The V segment lost 4 bases and the J segment 10 bases; nucleotides outside the gene matches: 10. Looked up from germline, CDR1 is KGHSH and CDR2 is LQKENI. CDR3 protein: CASSHRTSRQEQFF. CDR3 sequence (DNA): TGTGCCAGCTCACACCGGACTAGTAGGCAGGAGCAGTTCTTC.

The gene calls are TRBV7-6 and TRBJ2-2; D possibly corresponds to TRBD1 (6 bases). V was shortened by 1 base and J by 5 bases, with 11 bases between the two germline ends. The CDR3 loop spans 15 amino acids. From germline, CDR1 is SGHVS and CDR2 FNYEAQ. The CDR3 spells CASSLGGRGTGELFF. The CDR3 bases are TGTGCCAGCAGCTTAGGTGGCAGGGGTACCGGGGAGCTGTTTTTT.

This clone was seen once. V and J are TRBV19 and TRBJ2-3; TRBD2 agrees at 8 bases. J was trimmed by 6 bases and V by 7 bases; bases with no gene match: 9. The CDR3 covers 14 residues. Germline CDR1 LNHDA, CDR2 SQIVND (reference sequence). The CDR3 here is CASISGGPGDTQYF. The CDR3 DNA sequence: TGTGCCAGTATTTCGGGAGGGCCGGGGGATACGCAGTATTTT.

The J gene is TRBJ1-4, the V gene TRBV5-1; 8 bases fit TRBD1. Germline loops: CDR1 SGHRS, CDR2 YFSETQ. Losses at the gene ends were 4 bases for V and 7 bases for J; bases not matched to a gene: 15. There are 17 residues in the CDR3. CDR3 nucleotide sequence: TGCGCCAGCAGCCCAGACAGGGGACCTTCTTCCGGTGAAAAACTGTTTTTT. Translating it yields CASSPDRGPSSGEKLFF. Using reference TRBV5-1 and TRBJ1-4 for the parts outside the CDR3, the full variable domain is KAGVTQTPRYLIKTRGQQVTLSCSPISGHRSVSWYQQTPGQGLQFLFEYFSETQRNKGNFPGRFSGRQFSNSRSEMNVSTLELGDSALYLCASSPDRGPSSGEKLFFGSGTQLSVL.

The chain combines TRBV5-6 with TRBJ1-2; possible D gene TRBD1, 6 bases. The CDR3 extends over 12 amino acids. Germline CDR1 reads SGHDT; CDR2 reads YYEEEE. Trimming left V 0 bases short and J 9 bases short, with 9 bases between. The CDR3 DNA follows: TGTGCCAGCAGCTTGGGGCAGGGGAGCTACACCTTC. It specifies CASSLGQGSYTF.

The rearrangement joins TRBV19 to TRBJ1-2, with 10 bases aligning to TRBD1. In germline, CDR1 is LNHDA, CDR2 SQIVND (reference sequence). The junction had 11 bases not matched to a gene; V was cut back by 6 bases and J by 4 bases. The CDR3 runs 16 residues. The CDR3 spells CASSRTGQGVIYGYTF. CDR3 bases: TGTGCCAGTAGCCGAACCGGACAGGGGGTAATCTATGGCTACACCTTC.

The V gene is TRBV7-2, the J gene TRBJ1-1; D remains ambiguous. The CDR3 consists of 13 residues. With 5 bases removed from V and 0 bases from J, the gap between germline ends came to 7 bases. The germline V gene encodes CDR1 SGHTA and CDR2 FQGNSA. CDR3 coding DNA: TGTGCCAGCAGCGACCAGGTGAACACTGAAGCTTTCTTT. The encoded protein is CASSDQVNTEAFF.

The rearrangement uses TRBV3-1 (or the pseudogene TRBV3-2) and TRBJ2-1; 15 nucleotides line up with TRBD2. This CDR3 is built from 18 residues. V shed 4 bases, J shed 4 bases, and the junction held 8 bases outside the gene matches. From germline, CDR1 is LGHDT and CDR2 YNNKEL (reference sequence). The CDR3 here is CASSLIGGLAGGYNEQFF. The CDR3 DNA reads TGTGCCAGCAGCCTCATCGGGGGACTAGCGGGGGGATACAATGAGCAGTTCTTC.

The chain carries TRBV5-6 and TRBJ2-7; 9 nucleotides agree with TRBD1. Losses at the gene ends were 2 bases for V and 4 bases for J; bases not matched to a gene: 19. The CDR3 loop spans 19 amino acids. Looked up from germline, CDR1 is SGHDT and CDR2 is YYEEEE. In DNA, the CDR3 is TGTGCCAGCAGCTTAACACATAGGGACAGGGATAATGCAACGTACGAGCAGTACGTC. Translated, it gives CASSLTHRDRDNATYEQYV.

J is TRBJ2-2 and V is TRBV19; weak D call: TRBD2 (6 bases). The V and J ends lost 6 bases and 5 bases respectively, with 19 bases between them. Germline-derived CDR1 and CDR2 are LNHDA and SQIVND (reference sequence). The CDR3 is made up of 16 amino acids. The CDR3: CASRSGQGRTTGELFF. The CDR3 bases are TGTGCCAGTAGAAGCGGGCAGGGCCGAACGACCGGGGAGCTGTTTTTT.

The chain is built from TRBV19 and TRBJ1-2; D remains ambiguous. Germline CDR1 LNHDA, CDR2 SQIVND (reference sequence). The CDR3 length is 12 residues. With 9 bases removed from V and 7 bases from J, the gap between germline ends came to 15 bases. DNA of the CDR3: TGTGCCAGCTCTCGGGGTAAGGGTGGCTACACCTTC. Protein sequence: CASSRGKGGYTF.

There are a few counts of this clone. This chain uses TRBV9 with TRBJ1-2, with D possibly matching TRBD1 (5 bases). V was clipped by 0 bases and J by 3 bases, with 9 bases between them. In germline, CDR1 is SGDLS, CDR2 YYNGEE. CDR3 length: 14 amino acids. The CDR3, as DNA: TGTGCCAGCAGCGTAGCGACAGCTTACTATGGCTACACCTTC. Translation gives CASSVATAYYGYTF.

The chain employs TRBV5-1 and TRBJ2-7; maybe TRBD1 (5 bases). This CDR3 has 15 residues. V lost 0 bases and J 2 bases, leaving 12 bases between the germline ends. CDR1 and CDR2 from the germline V gene are SGHRS and YFSETQ. The CDR3 loop is CASSLVQGPTYEQYF. The CDR3 region has the DNA TGCGCCAGCAGCTTGGTTCAGGGTCCAACCTACGAGCAGTACTTC.

V gene TRBV3-1 (or the pseudogene TRBV3-2) combines with J gene TRBJ1-3; no firm D call. The germline gives CDR1 LGHDT, CDR2 YNNKEL (reference sequence). V was pared by 4 bases and J by 2 bases, with 18 bases between. The CDR3 consists of 17 residues. This CDR3 reads CASSRGTQRITGNTIYF. CDR3 nucleotide sequence: TGTGCCAGCAGCCGGGGTACGCAGCGGATAACTGGAAACACCATATATTTT.